The T cell receptor (beta chain) under discussion was sequenced for a study of control samples from healthy donors and cancer patients. Germline V gene sequence: CDR1 SGHDN, CDR2 FVKESK. The V end was cut by 2 bases, the J end by 4 bases, with 8 bases between. CDR3 length: 13 residues. TCRdb's copy holds only in-frame clones and misses some; the assay was immunoSEQ multiplex PCR. Of roughly 130,000 clones listed, about 85% are singletons. The rearrangement uses TRBV14 and TRBJ1-2; no firm D call. The sample taken for sequencing was blood. The sequence derives from a woman in her twenties or thirties in good health. The CDR3 reads CASSQKGIYGYTF. The CDR3 DNA reads TGTGCCAGCAGCCAAAAGGGCATCTATGGCTACACCTTC.